The clone carrying this T cell receptor beta chain was detected a few times. What it binds is unknown. A modified ARM-PCR protocol with three rounds of nested PCR amplified TCRbeta. One entry per CDR3 protein, called by TCRdb with MiXCR from the multiplex PCR reads. The sample holds tens of thousands of distinct CDR3 sequences, just under 75% seen once. RNA was extracted from bulk tissue without any cell sorting. The normal lung tissue was taken more than 3 cm from the tumor edge. This specimen belongs to a study of tumor and adjacent non-tumor tissue in lung cancer. Findings and caveats of the study: TCR diversity was significantly greater in tumor than normal lung tissue.

This sequence originates from a woman in her fifties or sixties with non-small cell lung cancer. The specimen was distant non-tumor lung tissue.

The CDR3 DNA is TGCAGTGCTAGCCCGGCAGTGCCTTCTGGAAACACCATATATTTT. Translated, it gives CSASPAVPSGNTIYF. This chain connects TRBV20-1 to TRBJ1-3; D remains ambiguous. With 3 bases removed from V and 1 base from J, the gap between germline ends came to 13 bases. CDR1 is DFQATT and CDR2 is SNEGSKA in the germline V gene (reference sequence). This CDR3 comprises 15 residues.